A selection of T cell receptor beta chains follows, all from one sample in a study of shared clonotypes between healthy human individuals. The repertoire was sequenced with immunoSEQ multiplex PCR; TCRdb's copy has only in-frame clones and lacks some. The sample records roughly 590,000 clones, over 95% being singletons. The sample was naive CD8+ T cells sorted from blood. Every receptor here comes from a woman in her twenties or thirties in good health. The CDR3 runs from the conserved cysteine through the conserved F or W. A D gene is named only where the DNA matches it firmly. Part of the rows lack a size; the others show once, few, many or a class for expanded clones.

size | J | V | D | DNA | CDR3
NA | TRBJ2-2 | TRBV4-1 | TRBD1 | TGCGCCAGCAGCCCCGGGACAGGGGGCTCCGGGGAGCTGTTTTTT | CASSPGTGGSGELFF
NA | TRBJ2-5 | TRBV27 | NA | TGTGCCAGCAGTAACGCCCTAACGGAGACCCAGTACTTC | CASSNALTETQYF
NA | TRBJ2-1 | TRBV5-6 | NA | TGTGCCAGCAGCTTGGTTAGGAGGCCGTACAATGAGCAGTTCTTC | CASSLVRRPYNEQFF
NA | TRBJ2-1 | TRBV30 | NA | TGTGCCTGGAGTGTGGGGCCTGAGCAGTTCTTC | CAWSVGPEQFF
NA | TRBJ2-2 | TRBV4-1 | NA | TGCGCCAGCAGCCAAAGCGGCGCGAACACCGGGGAGCTGTTTTTT | CASSQSGANTGELFF
NA | TRBJ1-2 | TRBV13 | TRBD1 | TGTGCCAGCAGCCTACTGGACAGGGGGGACACCTTC | CASSLLDRGDTF
NA | TRBJ2-7 | TRBV2 | NA | TGTGCCAGCAGTGAAGCAGGGACCTACTACGAGCAGTACTTC | CASSEAGTYYEQYF
NA | TRBJ1-2 | TRBV29-1 | NA | TGCAGCGTTGAAGGACAGTACTATGGCTACACCTTC | CSVEGQYYGYTF
NA | TRBJ1-5 | TRBV28 | NA | TGTGCCAGCAGATGGCAGGGAGTTAATCAGCCCCAGCATTTT | CASRWQGVNQPQHF
NA | TRBJ1-5 | TRBV2 | NA | TGTGCCAGCAGTGAGTATGATAGCAATCAGCCCCAGCATTTT | CASSEYDSNQPQHF
NA | TRBJ1-1 | TRBV13 | NA | TGTGCCAGCAGCTTACAGGGAGATACCACTGAAGCTTTCTTT | CASSLQGDTTEAFF
once | TRBJ2-1 | TRBV14 | NA | TGTGCCAGCAGCCAATATCCCAGCCCGTCAGATGAGCAGTTCTTC | CASSQYPSPSDEQFF
NA | TRBJ1-5 | TRBV7-8 | NA | TGTGCCAGCAGCTTAGTTGGCCAGCTGGTAAATCAGCCCCAGCATTTT | CASSLVGQLVNQPQHF
NA | TRBJ1-1 | TRBV19 | NA | TGTGCCAGTAGTATAACCCCCACAGAGAACACTGAAGCTTTCTTT | CASSITPTENTEAFF
NA | TRBJ1-5 | TRBV19 | NA | TGTGCCAGTAGTATAGAGGTGGAGGGGAGCCAGCCCCAGCATTTT | CASSIEVEGSQPQHF
NA | TRBJ2-7 | TRBV27 | TRBD1 | TGTGCCAGCAGCTTTACAGGGGGCTCCTACGAGCAGTACTTC | CASSFTGGSYEQYF
NA | TRBJ1-1 | TRBV27 | NA | TGTGCCAGCAGTTTAGGGGGGGGAACTGAAGCTTTCTTT | CASSLGGGTEAFF
few | TRBJ2-7 | TRBV5-1 | NA | TGCGCCAGCAGACCTAGCCTCACCTACGAGCAGTACTTC | CASRPSLTYEQYF
NA | TRBJ2-1 | TRBV28 | NA | TGTGCCAGCAGTTTATCAGATGGAATACAGAGGAGATCCTACAATGAGCAGTTCTTC | CASSLSDGIQRRSYNEQFF
NA | TRBJ1-5 | TRBV21-1 | NA | TGTGCCAGCAGCAGGGGTTCGCGGGGCACTCAGCCCCAGCATTTT | CASSRGSRGTQPQHF
NA | TRBJ2-3 | TRBV28 | NA | TGTGCCAGCAGTTTGAACCACGCCGCAGATACGCAGTATTTT | CASSLNHAADTQYF
NA | TRBJ2-1 | TRBV5-1 | NA | TGCGCCAGCAGCCCTCACAGGCCACCTTACTCCTACAATGAGCAGTTCTTC | CASSPHRPPYSYNEQFF
once | TRBJ2-7 | TRBV9 | TRBD2 | TGTGCCAGCAGCGCAGTCCCGGGACTAGTGCCCTACGAGCAGTACTTC | CASSAVPGLVPYEQYF
NA | TRBJ1-1 | TRBV13 | TRBD1 | TGTGCCAGCAGCTCCACAGGGGGCTTCACTGAAGCTTTCTTT | CASSSTGGFTEAFF
NA | TRBJ2-1 | TRBV27 | TRBD2 | TGTGCCACCTCCCCGGGGACTAGCGGAGACAATGAGCAGTTCTTC | CATSPGTSGDNEQFF
NA | TRBJ2-3 | TRBV27 | NA | TGTGCCAGCAGTGACAGTTACACAGGGGATACGCAGTATTTT | CASSDSYTGDTQYF
NA | TRBJ1-5 | TRBV16 | NA | TGTGCCAGCAGCCAATCCCTGGGGCCTCAGCCCCAGCATTTT | CASSQSLGPQPQHF
once | TRBJ2-1 | TRBV29-1 | NA | TGCAGCGTTGAAGGGAAGGGGCAGTACGAGCAGTTCTTC | CSVEGKGQYEQFF
once | TRBJ2-2 | TRBV6-6 | NA | TGTGCCAGCAGTTACCTTCAAGACAGATTCACCGGGGAGCTGTTTTTT | CASSYLQDRFTGELFF
NA | TRBJ2-7 | TRBV7-9 | NA | TGTGCCAGCAGCTTAGGTGAGACCAACGACTACGAGCAGTACTTC | CASSLGETNDYEQYF
NA | TRBJ1-2 | TRBV7-3 | TRBD1 | TGTGCCAGCAGCCCGGGACAGGGACCAGACACCTTC | CASSPGQGPDTF
NA | TRBJ2-7 | TRBV5-4 | TRBD1 | TGTGCCAGCAGCCGACCGGGACAGGGCTACGAGCAGTACTTC | CASSRPGQGYEQYF
NA | TRBJ2-1 | TRBV7-9 | NA | TGTGCCAGCAGCTCAAGAGGGACACCGTACAATGAGCAGTTCTTC | CASSSRGTPYNEQFF
NA | TRBJ2-1 | TRBV5-1 | TRBD2 | TGCGCCAGCAGCTTGGGACGGGAGGGCTCCTACAATGAGCAGTTCTTC | CASSLGREGSYNEQFF
NA | TRBJ2-2 | TRBV14 | NA | TGTGCCAGCAGCCAAGATCTCACCGGGGAGCTGTTTTTT | CASSQDLTGELFF
NA | TRBJ1-1 | TRBV7-8 | NA | TGTGCCAGCAGCTTAGTTGGAGAGAACACTGAAGCTTTCTTT | CASSLVGENTEAFF
few | TRBJ2-1 | TRBV7-8 | TRBD2 | TGTGCCAGCAGCTTAGGACTAGCGGCGTACAATGAGCAGTTCTTC | CASSLGLAAYNEQFF
NA | TRBJ2-1 | TRBV2 | NA | TGTGCCAGCAGTGATAGAGGGTACAATGAGCAGTTCTTC | CASSDRGYNEQFF
once | TRBJ2-2 | TRBV5-4 | TRBD2 | TGTGCCAGCAGCTCGGGACTAGCGTACACCGGGGAGCTGTTTTTT | CASSSGLAYTGELFF
NA | TRBJ2-1 | TRBV2 | NA | TGTGCCAGCAGTGGGGGGACCCAGGGAGCGGGCCATTGGAGCTCCTACAATGAGCAGTTCTTC | CASSGGTQGAGHWSSYNEQFF
NA | TRBJ2-3 | TRBV28 | NA | TGTGCCAGCAGTAAGATAGCGGCTCCCTTCGGAGATACGCAGTATTTT | CASSKIAAPFGDTQYF
NA | TRBJ2-1 | TRBV28 | TRBD1 | TGTGCCAGCAACATTAGACAGGGGGGGAACAATGAGCAGTTCTTC | CASNIRQGGNNEQFF